The 20 T cell receptor beta chains listed next were all sequenced from one sample in a study of cytomegalovirus exposure and HLA in healthy donors. A multiplex PCR was run with 60 Vbeta primers and 13 Jbeta primers. Using immunoSEQ multiplex PCR, the repertoire was profiled, and TCRdb retains in-frame clones only, with some absent. The sample contains 170,000 or so clones, roughly 87% of which appear only once. Sample: PBMCs. The receptors were gathered from a man between 45 and 60 years old in good health and CMV-seronegative.

The chain employs TRBV27 and TRBJ1-5, with D tentatively TRBD1 (6 bases). Trimming removed 5 bases at V and 1 base at J, with 15 bases between. The CDR3 totals 16 residues. Germline CDR1 is MNHEY and CDR2 is SMNVEV (reference sequence). The CDR3 loop reads CASSPRQVESNQPQHF. The CDR3 region has the DNA TGTGCCAGCAGTCCTCGACAGGTCGAAAGCAATCAGCCCCAGCATTTT.

The chain links TRBV7-3 to TRBJ1-2, with 9 bases aligning to TRBD1. Germline V gene sequence: CDR1 SGHTA, CDR2 FQGTGA. V lost 4 bases and J lost 7; bases outside the gene matches: 4. The CDR3 runs 13 residues. CDR3 protein: CASSSGQGGGYTF. The DNA of the CDR3 is TGTGCCAGCAGCTCGGGACAGGGAGGTGGCTACACCTTC.

This chain links TRBV7-9 with TRBJ1-2; D is undetermined. CDR1 and CDR2 (germline): SEHNR, FQNEAQ (reference sequence). The germline V and J ends were trimmed by 5 bases and 8 bases, with 12 bases remaining between them. The CDR3 is made up of 12 amino acids. CDR3 sequence (DNA): TGTGCCAGCAGCCCAAAAACATCGGGCTACACCTTC. This gives the protein CASSPKTSGYTF. Using reference TRBV7-9 and TRBJ1-2 for the parts outside the CDR3, the full variable domain is DTGVSQNPRHKITKRGQNVTFRCDPISEHNRLYWYRQTLGQGPEFLTYFQNEAQLEKSRLLSDRFSAERPKGSFSTLEIQRTEQGDSAMYLCASSPKTSGYTFGSGTRLTVV.

The CDR3: CSVVLGDRTNEKLFF. For the CDR3, the DNA is TGCAGCGTTGTACTCGGGGATAGAACTAATGAAAAACTGTTTTTT. The rearrangement joins TRBV29-1 to TRBJ1-4; D gene uncertain. Trimming left V 4 bases short and J 1 base short, with 13 bases between. The germline V gene has CDR1 SQVTM and CDR2 ANQGSEA. The CDR3 spans 15 residues.

This clone has just a few counts. CDR3 DNA sequence: TGTGCCAGCAGCTATGGGATACAGGGGAACACTGAAGCTTTCTTT. Amino acids: CASSYGIQGNTEAFF. The chain carries TRBV6-5 and TRBJ1-1, with D possibly TRBD1 on 6 matching bases. Germline CDR1 is MNHEY and CDR2 is SVGAGI. V was cut by 6 bases and J by 1 base, with 15 bases left in between. The CDR3 runs to 15 residues.

This chain links TRBV4-3 with TRBJ2-5; 8 bases are a match to TRBD2. The J segment lost 5 bases and the V segment lost 1 base, leaving 3 bases of the junction unmatched. The germline gives CDR1 LGHNA, CDR2 YSLEER. The CDR3 has 14 residues. In DNA, the CDR3 is TGCGCCAGCAGCCAAGTAGCGGGGAGGGAGACCCAGTACTTC. It specifies CASSQVAGRETQYF.

The chain has TRBV6-5 and TRBJ1-6; no definite D call. The length of the CDR3 is 15 residues. Germline V gene sequence: CDR1 MNHEY, CDR2 SVGAGI. V was pared by 6 bases and J by 6 bases, with 15 bases between. The CDR3, as DNA: TGTGCCAGCAGCCCCCGCGGAACCCCTAATTCACCCCTCCACTTT. This gives the protein CASSPRGTPNSPLHF.

This clone was seen only a few times. The rearrangement links TRBV5-1 to TRBJ1-1; D is perhaps TRBD1 (6 bases). The CDR3 is 15 amino acids. CDR1 and CDR2 from the germline V gene are SGHRS and YFSETQ. Trimming left V 4 bases short and J 3 bases short, with 16 bases between. The CDR3 spells CASSVTQGIDTEAFF. CDR3 nucleotides: TGCGCCAGCAGCGTAACACAGGGCATAGACACTGAAGCTTTCTTT.

This chain links TRBV5-1 with TRBJ2-2, with 7 bases that match TRBD1. The trim removed 4 bases at V and 5 bases at J, leaving 8 bases unmatched. This CDR3 is 15 amino acids long. The V gene's germline CDR1 is SGHRS and CDR2 YFSETQ. Here the CDR3 reads CASSLAGGRTGELFF. The CDR3 DNA reads TGCGCCAGCAGCCTGGCAGGGGGTCGGACCGGGGAGCTGTTTTTT. Supplemented by reference TRBV5-1 and TRBJ2-2, the full variable domain reads KAGVTQTPRYLIKTRGQQVTLSCSPISGHRSVSWYQQTPGQGLQFLFEYFSETQRNKGNFPGRFSGRQFSNSRSEMNVSTLELGDSALYLCASSLAGGRTGELFFGEGSRLTVL.

The chain couples TRBV10-3 to TRBJ2-1; D remains unclear. CDR3 size: 13 residues. The ends were cut back, 3 bases at V and 4 bases at J, with 7 bases in the middle. Germline loops: CDR1 ENHRY, CDR2 SYGVKD. CDR3 sequence reads: CAISEQSYNEQFF. The CDR3 coding sequence is TGTGCCATCAGTGAACAGAGTTACAATGAGCAGTTCTTC.

This sequence joins TRBV11-2 and TRBJ1-5, with 7 bases aligning to TRBD1. V shed 5 bases and J 6 bases; nucleotides not matched to a gene: 4. The CDR3 is 13 residues long. Germline lookup yields CDR1 SGHAT and CDR2 FQNNGV. CDR3 DNA: TGTGCCAGCAGCCCGGACAGGTTTCAGCCCCAGCATTTT. Its protein product is CASSPDRFQPQHF. Complete variable domain (other parts from reference TRBV11-2 and TRBJ1-5): EAGVAQSPRYKIIEKRQSVAFWCNPISGHATLYWYQQILGQGPKLLIQFQNNGVVDDSQLPKDRFSAERLKGVDSTLKIQPAKLEDSAVYLCASSPDRFQPQHFGDGTRLSIL.

Only a few counts were recorded for this clone. The chain is built from TRBV5-6 and TRBJ1-5; the match to TRBD1 covers 11 bases. CDR1 SGHDT and CDR2 YYEEEE come from the germline V gene. V shed 4 bases and J 6 bases; nucleotides not matched to a gene: 6. The CDR3 spans 15 residues. CDR3 in amino acids: CASSADRGLSQPQHF. In DNA form, the CDR3 reads TGTGCCAGCAGCGCGGACAGGGGGCTGAGTCAGCCCCAGCATTTT. The whole variable domain, filled in from reference TRBV5-6 and TRBJ1-5, reads DAGVTQSPTHLIKTRGQQVTLRCSPKSGHDTVSWYQQALGQGPQFIFQYYEEEERQRGNFPDRFSGHQFPNYSSELNVNALLLGDSALYLCASSADRGLSQPQHFGDGTRLSIL.

This chain connects TRBV6-6 to TRBJ2-5; no clear D gene. The DNA end is a closer match to TRBJ2-7, so the J assignment may be wrong. This CDR3 spans 12 amino acids. Germline assignment: CDR1 MNHNY and CDR2 SVGAGI (reference sequence). This CDR3 is CASSYQVHEQYF. In DNA form, the CDR3 reads TGTGCCAGCAGTTACCAGGTCCACGAGCAGTACTTC.

The CDR3 spells CASSPWTSGINEQFF. For the CDR3, the DNA is TGTGCCAGCAGTCCCTGGACTAGCGGGATTAATGAGCAGTTCTTC. V gene TRBV27 combines with J gene TRBJ2-1, with TRBD2 matching over 12 bases. There are 15 residues in the CDR3. Germline-derived CDR1 and CDR2 are MNHEY and SMNVEV (reference sequence). The V and J ends lost 5 bases and 7 bases, in that order; junction bases with no gene match: 6.

V is TRBV5-1 and J is TRBJ1-1, with D possibly being TRBD1 (5 bases). Deletions cut 3 bases from V and 1 base from J, with 10 bases between. Germline V gene lookup returns CDR1 SGHRS and CDR2 YFSETQ. This CDR3 is built from 14 residues. The CDR3, as DNA: TGCGCCAGCAGCTCCTTCGGGGGGAACACTGAAGCTTTCTTT. Protein product: CASSSFGGNTEAFF.

The chain uses TRBV9 and TRBJ1-4; 8 bases are shared with TRBD1. Per germline, CDR1 SGDLS and CDR2 YYNGEE. The CDR3 runs to 17 residues. Trimming cost V 0 bases and J 4 bases; bases outside gene matches: 8. The CDR3 here is CASSVAPQGAGNEKLFF. The DNA for the CDR3 is TGTGCCAGCAGCGTAGCTCCCCAGGGGGCAGGTAATGAAAAACTGTTTTTT.

The V and J genes are TRBV7-3 and TRBJ1-1; no clear D. Germline CDR1 reads SGHTA; CDR2 reads FQGTGA. Trimming removed 2 bases at V and 1 base at J, with 8 bases between. The CDR3 is 14 amino acids. The CDR3 here is CASSLYGGNTEAFF. The CDR3 DNA follows: TGTGCCAGCAGCTTATATGGCGGGAACACTGAAGCTTTCTTT.

This clone was counted once. The V and J genes are TRBV7-9 and TRBJ2-2, with TRBD2 identical over 9 bases. CDR1 and CDR2 from the germline V gene are SEHNR and FQNEAQ (reference sequence). This CDR3 is 16 amino acids long. Germline trimming cut 3 bases from V and 1 base from J; bases unmatched to any gene: 3. The CDR3, as DNA: TGTGCCAGCAGCTTCCGCGGGGGGGGGAACACCGGGGAGCTGTTTTTT. It encodes CASSFRGGGNTGELFF.

In its sample, this clone was seen once. The rearrangement uses TRBV5-5 and TRBJ2-3, with D perhaps TRBD2 (5 bases). Germline V CDR1 and CDR2: SGHKS, YYEKEE (reference sequence). The CDR3 extends over 14 amino acids. Trimming took 4 bases from V and 5 from J, leaving 14 bases between them. The CDR3 reads CASSTASTKDTQYF. The DNA of the CDR3 is TGTGCCAGCAGCACGGCTAGCACCAAAGATACGCAGTATTTT.

The chain combines TRBV11-1 with TRBJ1-3; the D gene is possibly TRBD1 (6 bases). The CDR3 runs to 13 residues. Germline V gene sequence: CDR1 SGHAT, CDR2 FQDESV (reference sequence). The ends were cut back, 5 bases at V and 6 bases at J, with 11 bases in the middle. The CDR3 sequence is CASSTGQSNTIYF. For the CDR3, the DNA is TGTGCCAGCAGCACTGGACAGTCAAACACCATATATTTT. The variable domain in full, completed from reference TRBV11-1 and TRBJ1-3, reads EAEVAQSPRYKITEKSQAVAFWCDPISGHATLYWYRQILGQGPELLVQFQDESVVDDSQLPKDRFSAERLKGVDSTLKIQPAELGDSAMYLCASSTGQSNTIYFGEGSWLTVV.